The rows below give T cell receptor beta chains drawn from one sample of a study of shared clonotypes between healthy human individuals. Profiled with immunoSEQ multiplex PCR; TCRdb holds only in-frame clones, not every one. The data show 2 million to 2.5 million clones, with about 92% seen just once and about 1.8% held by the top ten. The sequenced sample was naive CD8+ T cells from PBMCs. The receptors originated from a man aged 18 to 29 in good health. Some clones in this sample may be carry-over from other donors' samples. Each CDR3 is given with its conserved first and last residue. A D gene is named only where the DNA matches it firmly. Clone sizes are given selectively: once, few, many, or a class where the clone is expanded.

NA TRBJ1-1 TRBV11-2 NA CASSSGLGTEAFF TGTGCCAGCAGCTCGGGGCTAGGGACTGAAGCTTTCTTT
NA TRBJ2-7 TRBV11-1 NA CASSFPSSDELYEQYF TGTGCCAGCAGCTTCCCCTCTAGCGACGAACTCTACGAGCAGTACTTC
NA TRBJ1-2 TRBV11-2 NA CASSGRGRADGYTF TGTGCCAGCAGCGGCCGTGGTAGGGCCGATGGCTACACCTTC
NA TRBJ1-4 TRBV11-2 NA CASSLNPQANEKLFF TGTGCCAGCAGCTTAAATCCACAGGCGAATGAAAAACTGTTTTTT
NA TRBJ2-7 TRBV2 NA CASKPASSYEQYF TGTGCCAGCAAACCTGCGAGCTCCTACGAGCAGTACTTC
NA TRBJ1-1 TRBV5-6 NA CASSSPRLRAEAFF TGTGCCAGCAGCTCTCCACGGTTGCGCGCTGAAGCTTTCTTT
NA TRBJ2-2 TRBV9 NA CASSFSGRTIQITNTGELFF TGTGCCAGCAGCTTCTCAGGGCGGACGATCCAAATAACTAACACCGGGGAGCTGTTTTTT
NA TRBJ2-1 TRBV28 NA CASSPTPRSEQFF TGTGCCAGCAGTCCGACCCCTCGTAGTGAGCAGTTCTTC
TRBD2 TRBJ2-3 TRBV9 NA CASSVSGGSTDTQYF TGTGCCAGCAGCGTTAGCGGGGGGAGCACAGATACGCAGTATTTT
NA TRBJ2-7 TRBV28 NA CASSLNPAPSYEQYF TGTGCCAGCAGTTTAAATCCCGCGCCTTCCTACGAGCAGTACTTC
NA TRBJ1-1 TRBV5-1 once CASSLGGVNTEAFF TGCGCCAGCAGCTTGGGTGGGGTGAACACTGAAGCTTTCTTT
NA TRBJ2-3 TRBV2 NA CASRETELIF TGTGCCAGCCGGGAGACAGAGCTAATCTTT
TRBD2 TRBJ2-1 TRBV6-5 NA CASSSRWGLTYNEQFF TGTGCCAGCAGTTCGAGATGGGGACTAACCTACAATGAGCAGTTCTTC
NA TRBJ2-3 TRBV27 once CATYYLATPPGDTQYF TGTGCCACCTACTACCTAGCGACCCCTCCGGGAGATACGCAGTATTTT
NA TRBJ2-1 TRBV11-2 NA CASSPYVDLEQFF TGTGCCAGCAGTCCCTACGTAGACCTTGAGCAGTTCTTC
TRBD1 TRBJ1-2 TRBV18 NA CASSPPDRGVGGYTF TGTGCCAGCTCACCTCCGGACAGGGGCGTTGGAGGCTACACCTTC
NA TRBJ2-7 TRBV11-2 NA CASAASSYEQYF TGTGCCAGCGCGGCCAGCTCCTACGAGCAGTACTTC
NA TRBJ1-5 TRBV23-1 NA CASSQQGTSNQPQHF TGCGCCAGCAGTCAACAGGGAACTAGCAATCAGCCCCAGCATTTT
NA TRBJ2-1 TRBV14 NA CASSPSPRAPYNEQFF TGTGCCAGCAGCCCTTCTCCCAGAGCACCCTACAATGAGCAGTTCTTC
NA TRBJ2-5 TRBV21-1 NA CASSKGEGETQYF TGTGCCAGCAGCAAAGGGGAGGGAGAGACCCAGTACTTC
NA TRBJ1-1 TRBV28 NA CASSPAVGGLNTEAFF TGTGCCAGCAGCCCTGCCGTTGGGGGCCTGAACACTGAAGCTTTCTTT
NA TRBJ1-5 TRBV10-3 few CAISSANQPQHF TGTGCCATCAGCTCAGCAAATCAGCCCCAGCATTTT
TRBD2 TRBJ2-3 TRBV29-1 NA CSVDSLAESTDTQYF TGCAGCGTTGATAGCCTAGCGGAGTCCACAGATACGCAGTATTTT
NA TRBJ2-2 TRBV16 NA CASSQVAGDTGELFF TGTGCCAGCAGCCAGGTGGCAGGGGACACCGGGGAGCTGTTTTTT
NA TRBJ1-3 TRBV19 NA CASSIDRRTSGNTIYF TGTGCCAGTAGTATAGATCGGCGGACATCGGGAAACACCATATATTTT
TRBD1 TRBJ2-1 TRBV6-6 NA CASSYGDRTYNEQFF TGTGCCAGCAGTTACGGGGACAGGACCTACAATGAGCAGTTCTTC
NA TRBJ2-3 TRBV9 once CASAGGTQYF TGTGCCAGCGCCGGGGGTACGCAGTATTTT
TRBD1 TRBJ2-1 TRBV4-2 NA CASSLGQGVYNEQFF TGTGCCAGCAGCCTAGGACAGGGAGTGTACAATGAGCAGTTCTTC
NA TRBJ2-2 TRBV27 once CASSLFNGELFF TGTGCCAGCAGTTTATTTAACGGGGAGCTGTTTTTT
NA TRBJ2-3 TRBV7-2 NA CASSLAGRSTDTQYF TGTGCCAGCAGCTTAGCGGGACGCAGCACAGATACGCAGTATTTT
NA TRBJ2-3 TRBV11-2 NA CASSLEIGPGTSTDTQYF TGTGCCAGCAGCTTAGAAATTGGGCCAGGTACTAGCACAGATACGCAGTATTTT
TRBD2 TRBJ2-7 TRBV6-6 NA CASTLAGVWEQYF TGTGCCAGCACCCTAGCGGGAGTGTGGGAGCAGTACTTC
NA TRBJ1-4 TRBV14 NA CASSQDYGFSGEKLFF TGTGCCAGCAGCCAAGATTATGGTTTTTCGGGTGAAAAACTGTTTTTT
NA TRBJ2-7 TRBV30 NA CAWLTGHEQYF TGTGCCTGGTTGACAGGACACGAGCAGTACTTC
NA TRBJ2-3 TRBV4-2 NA CASSQARGGRTDTQYF TGTGCCAGCAGCCAAGCCCGCGGAGGGCGCACAGATACGCAGTATTTT
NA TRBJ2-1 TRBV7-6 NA CASSLPAESSYNEQFF TGTGCCAGCAGCCTCCCAGCGGAAAGCTCCTACAATGAGCAGTTCTTC
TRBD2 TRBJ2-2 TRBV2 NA CAAKGLAGASFGTGELFF TGTGCCGCGAAGGGACTAGCGGGAGCTTCGTTTGGCACCGGGGAGCTGTTTTTT
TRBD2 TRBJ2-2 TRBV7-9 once CASSPPGQGGTGELFF TGTGCCAGCAGCCCCCCGGGGCAGGGAGGGACCGGGGAGCTGTTTTTT
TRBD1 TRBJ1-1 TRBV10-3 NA CAISEPGGNTEAFF TGTGCCATCAGTGAACCAGGGGGGAACACTGAAGCTTTCTTT
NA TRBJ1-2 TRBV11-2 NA CASSLDKGVLPNYGYTF TGTGCCAGCAGCTTAGATAAAGGAGTCCTTCCTAACTATGGCTACACCTTC
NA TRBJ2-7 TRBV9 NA CASSVGQRNYEQYF TGTGCCAGCAGCGTAGGACAGCGGAACTACGAGCAGTACTTC
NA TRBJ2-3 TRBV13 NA CASSSAIGGPSTDTQYF TGTGCCAGCAGCTCGGCAATCGGCGGTCCTAGCACAGATACGCAGTATTTT
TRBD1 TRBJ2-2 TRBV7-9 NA CASTGDNTGELFF TGTGCCAGTACAGGGGATAACACCGGGGAGCTGTTTTTT
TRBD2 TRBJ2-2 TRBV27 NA CASTKTEVAGATGELFF TGTGCCAGCACCAAGACAGAGGTAGCGGGAGCCACCGGGGAGCTGTTTTTT
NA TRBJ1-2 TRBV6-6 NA CASSHFTDNYGYTF TGTGCCAGCAGCCATTTTACTGATAACTATGGCTACACCTTC
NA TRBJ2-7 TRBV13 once CASSLATTYEQYF TGTGCCAGCAGCCTTGCGACTACCTACGAGCAGTACTTC
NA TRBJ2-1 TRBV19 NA CASSIVGGGTYNEQFF TGTGCCAGTAGTATAGTGGGGGGCGGGACCTACAATGAGCAGTTCTTC
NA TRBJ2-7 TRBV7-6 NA CASSLLTEDEQYF TGTGCCAGCAGCCTCCTAACCGAGGACGAGCAGTACTTC
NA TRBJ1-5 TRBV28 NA CASSSPWLDRRQPQHF TGTGCCAGCAGTTCACCTTGGCTTGACAGACGCCAGCCCCAGCATTTT
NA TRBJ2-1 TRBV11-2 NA CASSTTYNEQFF TGTGCCAGCAGCACTACGTACAATGAGCAGTTCTTC